Listed here are 20 T cell receptor beta chains from one sample, sequenced in a study of technical replicates of blood from several donors. Sequenced by immunoSEQ multiplex PCR; TCRdb stores in-frame clones only, minus some. The sample records around 79,000 clones, about 93% being singletons. Sequenced material: T cells isolated from PBMCs. These receptors originate from a human donor in good health.

Remarks on this clone: The junction departs from the called germline gene at one end, perhaps through a read error. The V call is TRBV7-7, the J call TRBJ2-1; the D gene is possibly TRBD2 (6 bases). Looked up from germline, CDR1 is SSHAT and CDR2 is FNYEAQ (reference sequence). CDR3 length: 19 residues. In nucleotides, the CDR3 is TGTGCTAGCAGTTTACACCTAAGTCAACGGGAGAGCTCCTACAATGAGCAGTTCTTC. Translated, it gives CASSLHLSQRESSYNEQFF.

The V gene is TRBV7-3, the J gene TRBJ2-7; 7 nucleotides align to TRBD1. CDR3 length: 13 amino acids. Trimming took 5 bases from V and 2 from J; bases not matched to a gene: 3. Germline CDR1 is SGHTA and CDR2 is FQGTGA. The CDR3: CASSRDRTYEQYF. The CDR3 DNA is TGTGCCAGCAGCCGGGACAGAACCTACGAGCAGTACTTC.

This sequence joins TRBV7-9 and TRBJ1-4; tentatively, D is TRBD1 (5 bases). This CDR3 spans 13 amino acids. CDR1 is SEHNR and CDR2 is FQNEAQ in the germline V gene (reference sequence). The V gene lost 0 bases and the J gene lost 10 bases, with 9 bases spanning the gap. The CDR3 reads CASSLATVGKLFF. Written as DNA, the CDR3 is TGTGCCAGCAGCTTAGCGACAGTTGGAAAACTGTTTTTT.

DNA for the CDR3: TGTGCCAGCAGTTCCCCGGGGGGCCGGGGGAATGAGCAGTTCTTC. This translates into CASSSPGGRGNEQFF. The chain carries TRBV28 and TRBJ2-1; possibly TRBD2 for D (7 bases). CDR1 and CDR2 (germline): MDHEN, SYDVKM. V was cut by 4 bases and J by 7 bases, with 17 bases left in between. This CDR3 comprises 15 residues.

The chain employs TRBV2 and TRBJ1-2, with 8 bases identical to TRBD1. CDR1 is SNHLY, CDR2 FYNNEI, per germline. The V segment lost 4 bases and the J segment 6 bases; nucleotides outside the gene matches: 13. CDR3 size: 16 residues. The CDR3 sequence: CASSAAWTGNMDGYTF. CDR3 nucleotide sequence: TGTGCCAGCAGTGCGGCTTGGACAGGGAATATGGATGGCTACACCTTC. Full variable domain (remainder filled in from reference TRBV2 and TRBJ1-2): EPEVTQTPSHQVTQMGQEVILRCVPISNHLYFYWYRQILGQKVEFLVSFYNNEISEKSEIFDDQFSVERPDGSNFTLKIRSTKLEDSAMYFCASSAAWTGNMDGYTFGSGTRLTVV.

The chain is built from TRBV7-3 and TRBJ2-3; weak D call: TRBD1 (5 bases). Germline CDR1 reads SGHTA; CDR2 reads FQGTGA. The length of the CDR3 is 14 residues. V lost 3 bases, J lost 4 bases, and 11 bases lay in between. The CDR3 loop reads CASSFSRAPDTQYF. The DNA of the CDR3 is TGTGCCAGCAGCTTCTCCAGGGCCCCAGATACGCAGTATTTT.

The chain carries TRBV11-3 and TRBJ2-7, with 10 bases aligning to TRBD1. J gave up 5 bases and V 7 bases, and 17 bases lay outside the gene matches. Germline V lookup: CDR1 SGHNT, CDR2 YENEEA. The CDR3 consists of 17 residues. The CDR3 loop is CASTTGTGVSRANEQYF. The CDR3 bases are TGTGCCAGCACCACCGGGACAGGGGTTTCGAGGGCTAACGAGCAGTACTTC.

The chain employs TRBV2 and TRBJ1-1; D is unresolved. The V gene lost 2 bases and the J gene lost 1 base, with 17 bases spanning the gap. CDR3 length: 17 residues. CDR1 and CDR2 (germline): SNHLY, FYNNEI. The CDR3 protein is CASSEQIGGGANTEAFF. The CDR3 DNA follows: TGTGCCAGCAGTGAACAAATAGGCGGCGGAGCGAACACTGAAGCTTTCTTT.

This chain joins TRBV6-1 and TRBJ2-1; possibly TRBD2 for D (6 bases). Looked up from germline, CDR1 is MNHNS and CDR2 is SASEGT. The CDR3 sequence is 15 residues long. Trimming removed 1 base at V and 5 bases at J, with 12 bases between. The CDR3 DNA sequence: TGTGCCAGCAGTGAAGAGTGGGCTAGCGACAATGAGCAGTTCTTC. Its translation: CASSEEWASDNEQFF.

This rearrangement joins TRBV9 to TRBJ1-2, with D tentatively TRBD1 (6 bases). Per the germline V gene, CDR1 is SGDLS and CDR2 is YYNGEE. V was shortened by 4 bases and J by 2 bases, with 12 bases between the two germline ends. This CDR3 is built from 14 residues. CDR3 loop: CASSPGTPNYGYTF. DNA of the CDR3: TGTGCCAGCAGCCCTGGGACACCCAACTATGGCTACACCTTC. The full variable domain, with the rest looked up from reference TRBV9 and TRBJ1-2, is DSGVTQTPKHLITATGQRVTLRCSPRSGDLSVYWYQQSLDQGLQFLIQYYNGEERAKGNILERFSAQQFPDLHSELNLSSLELGDSALYFCASSPGTPNYGYTFGSGTRLTVV.

The chain employs TRBV7-3 and TRBJ1-5; possible D gene TRBD1, 6 bases. Trimming stripped 1 base from V and 7 bases from J, with 17 bases between. There are 16 residues in the CDR3. Germline V gene lookup returns CDR1 SGHTA and CDR2 FQGTGA. The CDR3 DNA is TGTGCCAGCAGCTTAAATACAGGGTGGATTGGACAGCCCCAGCATTTT. Translating gives CASSLNTGWIGQPQHF. The full variable domain, completed using reference TRBV7-3 and TRBJ1-5, is GAGVSQTPSNKVTEKGKYVELRCDPISGHTALYWYRQSLGQGPEFLIYFQGTGAADDSGLPNDRFFAVRPEGSVSTLKIQRTERGDSAVYLCASSLNTGWIGQPQHFGDGTRLSIL.

Details on this clone: It may be a read error: a sequence one base away is much more abundant. The chain uses TRBV4-1 and TRBJ1-1; 7 bases map to TRBD1. This CDR3 is built from 14 residues. Per germline, CDR1 MGHRA and CDR2 YSYEKL. The V gene end was trimmed by 4 bases and the J gene end by 1 base; junction bases not matched to a gene: 3. The chain's CDR3 is CASSPRTGNTEAFF. As DNA, the CDR3 is TGCGCCAGCAGCCCAAGGACAGGGAACACTGAAGCTTTCTTT.

The V call is TRBV5-6, the J call TRBJ1-2; weak D call: TRBD1 (6 bases). This CDR3 spans 15 amino acids. V was clipped by 4 bases and J by 7 bases, with 20 bases between them. From germline, CDR1 is SGHDT and CDR2 YYEEEE. For the CDR3, the DNA is TGTGCCAGCAGCCGGGAACAGGGTACGGGTGCTGGCTACACCTTC. The encoded protein is CASSREQGTGAGYTF. Full variable domain (missing parts from reference TRBV5-6 and TRBJ1-2): DAGVTQSPTHLIKTRGQQVTLRCSPKSGHDTVSWYQQALGQGPQFIFQYYEEEERQRGNFPDRFSGHQFPNYSSELNVNALLLGDSALYLCASSREQGTGAGYTFGSGTRLTVV.

The gene calls are TRBV4-1 and TRBJ2-3, with 7 bases lining up with TRBD2. The V gene end was trimmed by 0 bases and the J gene end by 0 bases; junction bases not matched to a gene: 12. CDR1 and CDR2 from the germline V gene are MGHRA and YSYEKL. The CDR3 length is 19 residues. Here the CDR3 reads CASSQDSLADLLSTDTQYF. The CDR3 DNA reads TGCGCCAGCAGCCAAGATAGCCTAGCGGACCTTCTTAGCACAGATACGCAGTATTTT.

The gene calls are TRBV5-6 and TRBJ1-2; 9 nucleotides agree with TRBD1. Unmatched junction bases numbered 5, after V lost 0 bases and J lost 5 bases. In germline, CDR1 is SGHDT, CDR2 YYEEEE. The CDR3 extends over 15 amino acids. CDR3 amino acids: CASSLGRDRDYGYTF. In DNA, the CDR3 is TGTGCCAGCAGCTTGGGGCGGGACAGGGATTATGGCTACACCTTC.

The chain recombines TRBV7-6 with TRBJ2-1; D ambiguous. The CDR3 sequence is 13 residues long. V was pared by 2 bases and J by 7 bases, with 9 bases between. Germline V gene lookup returns CDR1 SGHVS and CDR2 FNYEAQ. The CDR3 DNA sequence: TGTGCCAGCAGCTTATTTTCTGCGAATGAGCAGTTCTTC. Translating it yields CASSLFSANEQFF.

The V gene is TRBV7-9, the J gene TRBJ1-1, with TRBD1 as a possible D gene (5 bases). V lost 1 base to trimming and J lost 1 base, with 13 bases between them. The CDR3 is 16 amino acids. Germline loops: CDR1 SEHNR, CDR2 FQNEAQ (reference sequence). CDR3 amino acids: CASSLGGGGGNTEAFF. The DNA of the CDR3 is TGTGCCAGCAGCTTAGGAGGCGGGGGGGGGAACACTGAAGCTTTCTTT.

For the CDR3, the DNA is TGTGCCAGCAGCTTTCCAGGGGGCAACAATCAGCCCCAGCATTTT. Encoded protein: CASSFPGGNNQPQHF. V usage is TRBV7-2 and J usage is TRBJ1-5; 8 positions agree with TRBD1. The trim removed 3 bases at V and 3 bases at J, leaving 4 bases unmatched. The germline V gene has CDR1 SGHTA and CDR2 FQGNSA. The CDR3 contains 15 residues. Filled out from reference TRBV7-2 and TRBJ1-5, the complete variable domain reads GAGVSQSPSNKVTEKGKDVELRCDPISGHTALYWYRQSLGQGLEFLIYFQGNSAPDKSGLPSDRFSAERTGGSVSTLTIQRTQQEDSAVYLCASSFPGGNNQPQHFGDGTRLSIL.

The V call is TRBV27, the J call TRBJ2-1; 8 nucleotides align to TRBD2. The length of the CDR3 is 14 residues. The junction had 4 bases not matched to a gene; V was cut back by 6 bases and J by 3 bases. In germline, CDR1 is MNHEY, CDR2 SMNVEV (reference sequence). The DNA for the CDR3 is TGTGCCAGCAGGCGGGCGGGAGGCTACAATGAGCAGTTCTTC. It specifies CASRRAGGYNEQFF.

CDR3 residues: CASSHISGGLEGYTF. DNA for the CDR3: TGTGCCAGCAGTCACATTTCCGGGGGGTTGGAAGGCTACACCTTC. The rearrangement links TRBV6-5 to TRBJ1-2, with D maybe TRBD1 (5 bases). This CDR3 comprises 15 residues. In germline, CDR1 is MNHEY, CDR2 SVGAGI. Deletions cut 5 bases from V and 8 bases from J, with 21 bases between.